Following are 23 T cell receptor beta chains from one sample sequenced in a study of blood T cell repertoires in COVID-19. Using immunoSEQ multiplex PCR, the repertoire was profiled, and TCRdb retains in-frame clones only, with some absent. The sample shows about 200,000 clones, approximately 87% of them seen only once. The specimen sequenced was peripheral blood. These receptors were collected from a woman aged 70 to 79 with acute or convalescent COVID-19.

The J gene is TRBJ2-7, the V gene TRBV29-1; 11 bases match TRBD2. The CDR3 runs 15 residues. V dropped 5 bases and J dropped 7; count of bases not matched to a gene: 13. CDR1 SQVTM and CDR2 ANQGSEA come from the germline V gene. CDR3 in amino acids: CSVRMTSGIGGEQYF. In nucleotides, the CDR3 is TGCAGCGTTAGAATGACTAGCGGGATTGGAGGGGAGCAGTACTTC.

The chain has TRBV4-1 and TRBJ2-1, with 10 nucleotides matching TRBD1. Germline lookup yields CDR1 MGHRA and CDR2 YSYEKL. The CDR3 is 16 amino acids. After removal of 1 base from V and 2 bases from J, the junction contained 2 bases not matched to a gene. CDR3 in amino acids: CASSQAGTGAYNEQFF. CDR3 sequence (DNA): TGCGCCAGCAGCCAAGCCGGGACAGGGGCCTACAATGAGCAGTTCTTC.

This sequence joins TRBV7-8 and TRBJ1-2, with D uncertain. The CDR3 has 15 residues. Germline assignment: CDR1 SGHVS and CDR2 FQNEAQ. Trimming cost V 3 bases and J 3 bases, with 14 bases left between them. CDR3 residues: CASSLEDKTDYGYTF. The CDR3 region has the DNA TGTGCCAGCAGCTTGGAAGACAAGACCGACTATGGCTACACCTTC.

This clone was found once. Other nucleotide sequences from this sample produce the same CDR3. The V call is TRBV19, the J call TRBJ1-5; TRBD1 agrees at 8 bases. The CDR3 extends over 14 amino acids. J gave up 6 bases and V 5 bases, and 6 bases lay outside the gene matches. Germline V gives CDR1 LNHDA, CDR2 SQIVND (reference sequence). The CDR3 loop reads CASSPGQGGQPQHF. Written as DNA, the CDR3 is TGTGCCAGTAGTCCAGGACAGGGCGGTCAGCCCCAGCATTTT.

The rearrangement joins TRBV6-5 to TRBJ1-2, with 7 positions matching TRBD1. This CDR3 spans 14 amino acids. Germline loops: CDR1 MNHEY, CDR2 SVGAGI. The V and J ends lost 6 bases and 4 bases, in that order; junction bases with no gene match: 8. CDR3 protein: CASRGVGGSYGYTF. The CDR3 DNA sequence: TGTGCCAGCAGGGGCGTAGGGGGCTCCTATGGCTACACCTTC.

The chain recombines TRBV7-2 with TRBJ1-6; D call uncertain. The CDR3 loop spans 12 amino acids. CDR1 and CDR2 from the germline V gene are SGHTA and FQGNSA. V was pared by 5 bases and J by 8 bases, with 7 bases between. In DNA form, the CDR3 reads TGTGCCAGCAGCCGGGAACATTCACCCCTCCACTTT. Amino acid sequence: CASSREHSPLHF.

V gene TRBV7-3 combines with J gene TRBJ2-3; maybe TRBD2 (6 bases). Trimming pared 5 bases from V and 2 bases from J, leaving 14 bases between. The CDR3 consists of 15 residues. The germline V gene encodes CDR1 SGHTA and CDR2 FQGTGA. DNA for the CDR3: TGTGCCAGCAGCCTCACTAGCAAGAACACAGATACGCAGTATTTT. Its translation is CASSLTSKNTDTQYF.

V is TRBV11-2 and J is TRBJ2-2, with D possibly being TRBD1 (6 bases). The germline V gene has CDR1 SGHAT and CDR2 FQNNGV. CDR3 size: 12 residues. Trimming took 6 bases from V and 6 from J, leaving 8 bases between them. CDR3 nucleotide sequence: TGTGCCAGCAGTTGGACAGCCGGGGAGCTGTTTTTT. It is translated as CASSWTAGELFF.

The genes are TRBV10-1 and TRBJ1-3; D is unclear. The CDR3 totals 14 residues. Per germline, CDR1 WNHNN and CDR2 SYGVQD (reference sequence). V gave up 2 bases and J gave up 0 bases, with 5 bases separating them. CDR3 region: CASSEPGSGNTIYF. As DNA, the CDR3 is TGCGCCAGCAGTGAGCCGGGCTCTGGAAACACCATATATTTT.

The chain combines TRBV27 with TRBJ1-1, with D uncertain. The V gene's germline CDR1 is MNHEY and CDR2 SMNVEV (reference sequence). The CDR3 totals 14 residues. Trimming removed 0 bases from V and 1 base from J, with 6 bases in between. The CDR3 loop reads CASSLSYRNTEAFF. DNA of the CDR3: TGTGCCAGCAGTTTATCGTATCGGAACACTGAAGCTTTCTTT.

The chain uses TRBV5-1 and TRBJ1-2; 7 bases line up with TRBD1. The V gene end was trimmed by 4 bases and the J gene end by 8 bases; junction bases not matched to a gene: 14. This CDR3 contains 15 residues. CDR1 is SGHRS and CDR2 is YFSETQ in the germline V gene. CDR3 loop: CASSPTYQGEPGYTF. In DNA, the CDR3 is TGCGCCAGCAGCCCAACTTACCAGGGGGAACCCGGCTACACCTTC.

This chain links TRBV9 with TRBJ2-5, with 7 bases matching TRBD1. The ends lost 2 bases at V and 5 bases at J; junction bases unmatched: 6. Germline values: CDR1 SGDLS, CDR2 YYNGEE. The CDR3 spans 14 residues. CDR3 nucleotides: TGTGCCAGCAGCGTCCACAGGGGCCCCGAGACCCAGTACTTC. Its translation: CASSVHRGPETQYF. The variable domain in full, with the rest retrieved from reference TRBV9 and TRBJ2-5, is DSGVTQTPKHLITATGQRVTLRCSPRSGDLSVYWYQQSLDQGLQFLIQYYNGEERAKGNILERFSAQQFPDLHSELNLSSLELGDSALYFCASSVHRGPETQYFGPGTRLLVL.

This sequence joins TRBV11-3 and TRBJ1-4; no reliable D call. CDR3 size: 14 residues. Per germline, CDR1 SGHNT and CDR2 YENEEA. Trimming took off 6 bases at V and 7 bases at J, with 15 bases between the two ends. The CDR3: CASRRSAEGEKLFF. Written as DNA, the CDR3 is TGTGCCAGCAGAAGATCCGCCGAGGGTGAAAAACTGTTTTTT.

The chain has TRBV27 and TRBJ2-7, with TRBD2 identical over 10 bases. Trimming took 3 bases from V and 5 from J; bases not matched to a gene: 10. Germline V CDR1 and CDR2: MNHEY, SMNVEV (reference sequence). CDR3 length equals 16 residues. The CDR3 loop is CASSFRASGSRDEQYF. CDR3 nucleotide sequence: TGTGCCAGCAGTTTCCGGGCTAGCGGGAGTCGGGACGAGCAGTACTTC.

CDR3 loop: CARLRWWTSGRHEQFF. The CDR3, as DNA: TGTGCCAGGTTAAGATGGTGGACTAGCGGGAGGCATGAGCAGTTCTTC. The chain combines TRBV14 with TRBJ2-1; TRBD2 agrees at 14 bases. V was clipped by 9 bases and J by 8 bases; unmatched bases: 12. There are 16 residues in the CDR3. Germline V gene sequence: CDR1 SGHDN, CDR2 FVKESK.

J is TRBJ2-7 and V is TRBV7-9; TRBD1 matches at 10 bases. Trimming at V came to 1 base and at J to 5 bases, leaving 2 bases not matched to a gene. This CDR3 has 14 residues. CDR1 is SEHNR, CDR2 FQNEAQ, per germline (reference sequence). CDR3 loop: CASSLEGTGDEQYF. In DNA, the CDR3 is TGTGCCAGCAGCTTAGAGGGGACAGGGGACGAGCAGTACTTC.

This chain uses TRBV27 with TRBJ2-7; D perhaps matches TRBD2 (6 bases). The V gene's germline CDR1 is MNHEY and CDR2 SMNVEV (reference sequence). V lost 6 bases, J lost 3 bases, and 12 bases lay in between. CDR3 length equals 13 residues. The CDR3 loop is CASSRESGYEQYF. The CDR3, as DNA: TGTGCCAGCAGCCGGGAGTCGGGCTACGAGCAGTACTTC.

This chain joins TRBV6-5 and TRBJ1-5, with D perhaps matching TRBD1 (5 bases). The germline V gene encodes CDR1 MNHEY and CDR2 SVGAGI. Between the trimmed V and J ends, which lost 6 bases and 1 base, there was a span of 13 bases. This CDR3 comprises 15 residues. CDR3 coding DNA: TGTGCCAGCAGCCCCACCGGGGGGAGCAATCAGCCCCAGCATTTT. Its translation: CASSPTGGSNQPQHF.

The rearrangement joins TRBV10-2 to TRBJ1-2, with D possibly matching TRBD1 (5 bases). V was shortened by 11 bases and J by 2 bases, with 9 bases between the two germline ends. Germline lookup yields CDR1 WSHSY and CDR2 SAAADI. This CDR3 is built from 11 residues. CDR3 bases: TGCGCCGCGGGGCAAAACTATGGCTACACCTTC. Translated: CAAGQNYGYTF.

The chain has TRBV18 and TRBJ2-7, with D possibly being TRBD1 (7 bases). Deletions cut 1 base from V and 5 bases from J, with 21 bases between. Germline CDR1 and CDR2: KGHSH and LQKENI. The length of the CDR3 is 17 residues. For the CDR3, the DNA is TGTGCCAGCTCACCACTCGGCGGCCAGGGGGGTATACACGAGCAGTACTTC. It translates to CASSPLGGQGGIHEQYF.

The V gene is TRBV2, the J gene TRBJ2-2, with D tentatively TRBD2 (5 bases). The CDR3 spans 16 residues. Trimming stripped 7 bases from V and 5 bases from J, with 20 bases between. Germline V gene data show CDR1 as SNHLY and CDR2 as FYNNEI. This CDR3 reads CASNSLARASTGELFF. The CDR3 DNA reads TGTGCCAGCAATTCTCTAGCCCGGGCGTCGACCGGGGAGCTGTTTTTT.

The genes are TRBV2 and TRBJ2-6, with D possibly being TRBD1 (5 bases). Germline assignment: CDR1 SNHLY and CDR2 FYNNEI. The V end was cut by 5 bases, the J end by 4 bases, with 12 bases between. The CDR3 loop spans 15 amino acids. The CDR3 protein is CASSPTVSGANVLTF. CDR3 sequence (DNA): TGTGCCAGCAGTCCGACAGTGTCCGGGGCCAACGTCCTGACTTTC. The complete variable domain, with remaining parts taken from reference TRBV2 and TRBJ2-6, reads EPEVTQTPSHQVTQMGQEVILRCVPISNHLYFYWYRQILGQKVEFLVSFYNNEISEKSEIFDDQFSVERPDGSNFTLKIRSTKLEDSAMYFCASSPTVSGANVLTFGAGSRLTVL.

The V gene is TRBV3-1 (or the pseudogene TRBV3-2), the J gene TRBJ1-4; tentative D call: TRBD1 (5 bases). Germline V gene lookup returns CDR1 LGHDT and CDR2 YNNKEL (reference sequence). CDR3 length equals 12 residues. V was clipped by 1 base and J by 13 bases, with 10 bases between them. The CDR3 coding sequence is TGTGCCAGCAGCCAAGGGACACCAAGACTGTTTTTT. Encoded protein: CASSQGTPRLFF.